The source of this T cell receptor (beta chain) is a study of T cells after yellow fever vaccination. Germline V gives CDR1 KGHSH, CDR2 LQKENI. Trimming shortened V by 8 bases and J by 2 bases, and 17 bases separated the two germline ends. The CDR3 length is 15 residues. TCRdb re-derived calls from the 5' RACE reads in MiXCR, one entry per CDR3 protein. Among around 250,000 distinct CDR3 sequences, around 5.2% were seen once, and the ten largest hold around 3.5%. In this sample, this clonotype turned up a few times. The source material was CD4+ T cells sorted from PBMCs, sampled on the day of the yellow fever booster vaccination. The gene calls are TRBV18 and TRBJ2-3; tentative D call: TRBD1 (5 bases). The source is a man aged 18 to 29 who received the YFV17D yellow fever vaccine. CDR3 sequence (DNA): TGTGCCAGCCCCTTGACAGTGACAAACACAGATACGCAGTATTTT. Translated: CASPLTVTNTDTQYF.